Each of the 20 T cell receptor beta chains below was sequenced from the same sample in a study of beta chain features in type 1 diabetes. Reverse transcribing all isolated RNA meant expressed TCRB transcripts were sequenced. This table comes from immunoSEQ multiplex PCR, and its TCRdb copy is limited to in-frame clones, with some not included. The sample includes 810,000 or so clones, roughly 15% seen only once; the top ten take around 0.02%. What was sequenced was naive CD4+ T cells from blood. These receptors were obtained from a woman younger than 30 in good health.

This chain connects TRBV19 to TRBJ2-7; D is undetermined. Germline CDR1 reads LNHDA; CDR2 reads SQIVND (reference sequence). V was clipped by 5 bases and J by 6 bases, with 17 bases between them. The CDR3 length is 14 residues. CDR3 DNA sequence: TGTGCCAGTAGTGCCCTTGGCCCAATCGTCGAGCAGTACTTC. It yields the protein CASSALGPIVEQYF.

The rearrangement joins TRBV19 to TRBJ1-4, with 7 bases fitting TRBD1. The ends lost 6 bases at V and 6 bases at J; junction bases unmatched: 10. The CDR3 sequence is 15 residues long. Germline-derived CDR1 and CDR2 are LNHDA and SQIVND (reference sequence). The CDR3 reads CASSTHRDSYEKLFF. The CDR3 nucleotides are TGTGCCAGTAGCACGCACCGGGACAGCTATGAAAAACTGTTTTTT.

Note on this clone: Other DNA sequences in the same sample also yield this CDR3. V is TRBV7-2 and J is TRBJ2-5, with D perhaps matching TRBD2 (6 bases). With 0 bases removed from V and 5 bases from J, the gap between germline ends came to 7 bases. The CDR3 sequence is 13 residues long. Germline-derived CDR1 and CDR2 are SGHTA and FQGNSA. CDR3 in DNA: TGTGCCAGCAGCTTAGCAGCGGGCGAGACCCAGTACTTC. Residues: CASSLAAGETQYF.

J is TRBJ2-2 and V is TRBV28, with TRBD2 identical over 8 bases. This CDR3 region has 13 residues. Germline assignment: CDR1 MDHEN and CDR2 SYDVKM. V gave up 7 bases and J gave up 9 bases; unmatched junction bases: 7. CDR3 sequence: CASTAGGLRELFF. The DNA for the CDR3 is TGTGCCAGCACCGCGGGAGGTCTCCGGGAGCTGTTTTTT.

In its sample, this clone was seen a few times. The gene calls are TRBV2 and TRBJ2-7, with 9 nucleotides matching TRBD1. This CDR3 has 15 residues. V was pared by 6 bases and J by 6 bases, with 12 bases of the junction left unmatched. Germline V gives CDR1 SNHLY, CDR2 FYNNEI. The CDR3 spells CASRRDRASGPEQYF. In nucleotides, the CDR3 is TGTGCCAGCAGAAGGGACAGGGCTAGCGGTCCCGAGCAGTACTTC. Filled out from reference TRBV2 and TRBJ2-7, the complete variable domain reads EPEVTQTPSHQVTQMGQEVILRCVPISNHLYFYWYRQILGQKVEFLVSFYNNEISEKSEIFDDQFSVERPDGSNFTLKIRSTKLEDSAMYFCASRRDRASGPEQYFGPGTRLTVT.

In its sample, this clone was seen a few times. The chain links TRBV7-2 to TRBJ2-5; possible D gene TRBD1, 5 bases. The V gene lost 1 base and the J gene lost 7 bases, with 16 bases spanning the gap. This CDR3 has 15 residues. CDR1 is SGHTA and CDR2 is FQGNSA in the germline V gene. The CDR3 nucleotides read TGTGCCAGCAGCTTAGGTCGGATCCAGGGTGTGACCCAGTACTTC. Protein sequence: CASSLGRIQGVTQYF.

This clone was recorded only once. This chain uses TRBV18 with TRBJ2-5, with D tentatively TRBD2 (5 bases). Germline V gene sequence: CDR1 KGHSH, CDR2 LQKENI. V lost 3 bases to trimming and J lost 10 bases, with 15 bases between them. The CDR3 runs 13 residues. As DNA, the CDR3 is TGTGCCAGCTCACCCCCCATGAGCGGTATCCAGTACTTC. It is translated as CASSPPMSGIQYF.

This clone was observed a handful of times. This chain uses TRBV28 with TRBJ2-7, with 10 bases matching TRBD1. Germline V CDR1 and CDR2: MDHEN, SYDVKM. The CDR3 runs to 15 residues. J lost 4 bases, V lost 5 bases, and 8 bases had no gene match. The CDR3 loop reads CASSTRDRGRYEQYF. The CDR3 DNA reads as TGTGCCAGCAGTACCCGGGACAGGGGTCGGTACGAGCAGTACTTC.

This clone turned up a few times. V gene TRBV2 combines with J gene TRBJ2-1; D is ambiguous. Germline V CDR1 and CDR2: SNHLY, FYNNEI. The germline V and J ends were trimmed by 4 bases and 7 bases, with 5 bases remaining between them. CDR3 size: 11 residues. The CDR3 sequence is CASSGFNEQFF. The DNA of the CDR3 is TGTGCCAGCAGTGGCTTTAATGAGCAGTTCTTC. Complete variable domain (other parts from reference TRBV2 and TRBJ2-1): EPEVTQTPSHQVTQMGQEVILRCVPISNHLYFYWYRQILGQKVEFLVSFYNNEISEKSEIFDDQFSVERPDGSNFTLKIRSTKLEDSAMYFCASSGFNEQFFGPGTRLTVL.

V and J are TRBV6-4 and TRBJ2-1; TRBD2 matches at 10 bases. This CDR3 region has 16 residues. Trimming at V came to 3 bases and at J to 4 bases, leaving 6 bases not matched to a gene. CDR1 MRHNA and CDR2 SNTAGT come from the germline V gene. CDR3 sequence (DNA): TGTGCCAGCAGTGAGATTAGCGGGAGGACATACAATGAGCAGTTCTTC. Translated: CASSEISGRTYNEQFF.

In this sample, this clone turned up a few times. This rearrangement joins TRBV7-9 to TRBJ1-3; unclear D gene. Germline V gives CDR1 SEHNR, CDR2 FQNEAQ (reference sequence). Trimming removed 3 bases at V and 4 bases at J, with 7 bases between. The length of the CDR3 is 13 residues. The DNA for the CDR3 is TGTGCCAGCAGCTTTATTTGGGGAAACACCATATATTTT. It specifies CASSFIWGNTIYF.

In this sample, this clone turned up a few times. Other nucleotide sequences from this sample produce the same CDR3. The chain combines TRBV28 with TRBJ2-3; D perhaps matches TRBD2 (6 bases). Per the germline V gene, CDR1 is MDHEN and CDR2 is SYDVKM. The CDR3 runs 13 residues. Trimming took off 3 bases at V and 3 bases at J, with 7 bases between the two ends. The CDR3 reads CASSLAGTDTQYF. The DNA of the CDR3 is TGTGCCAGCAGTTTGGCGGGGACAGATACGCAGTATTTT.

The table lists this clone with a few counts. The V and J genes are TRBV7-9 and TRBJ2-1; 13 bases are a match to TRBD2. The ends lost 5 bases at V and 6 bases at J; junction bases unmatched: 10. From germline, CDR1 is SEHNR and CDR2 FQNEAQ (reference sequence). The CDR3 is 17 residues long. The CDR3 DNA follows: TGTGCCAGCAGCCTCCGGCGGACTAGCGGGAGCCCCAATGAGCAGTTCTTC. Translating it yields CASSLRRTSGSPNEQFF.

This clone has only a few counts. The chain couples TRBV21-1 to TRBJ2-1. TRBV21-1 constitutes a pseudogene. The CDR3 is 12 amino acids. For the CDR3, the DNA is TGTGCCAGCAGCAAGAGGGGTTATGAGCAGTTCTTC. This codes for CASSKRGYEQFF.

This clone has more than one count but fewer than ten. This rearrangement joins TRBV29-1 to TRBJ2-3; 9 bases line up with TRBD2. V trimming: 5 bases; J trimming: 1 base; junction bases outside the gene matches: 7. The CDR3 is 15 residues long. Germline lookup yields CDR1 SQVTM and CDR2 ANQGSEA. CDR3 loop: CSVRRSGRRTDTQYF. CDR3 coding DNA: TGCAGCGTTCGACGTAGCGGGAGACGCACAGATACGCAGTATTTT.

The V gene is TRBV10-3, the J gene TRBJ2-4; D is possibly TRBD2 (6 bases). Between the trimmed V and J ends, which lost 4 bases and 1 base, there was a span of 14 bases. The germline V gene has CDR1 ENHRY and CDR2 SYGVKD. The CDR3 is 16 residues long. The CDR3 nucleotides are TGTGCCATCAGTGGGGGGGTTGTTTCGGCCAAAAACATTCAGTACTTC. This encodes CAISGGVVSAKNIQYF.

As for this clone: Other nucleotide sequences in the sample specify the same CDR3. This rearrangement joins TRBV6-1 to TRBJ1-5; D remains unclear. The CDR3 has 11 amino acids. V lost 3 bases, J lost 5 bases, and 2 bases lay in between. CDR1 is MNHNS, CDR2 SASEGT, per germline. CDR3 sequence: CASSDYQPQHF. DNA for the CDR3: TGTGCCAGCAGTGATTATCAGCCCCAGCATTTT.

The chain combines TRBV6-1 with TRBJ2-6, with a possible D match to TRBD1 (5 bases). V was pared by 5 bases and J by 2 bases, with 10 bases between. This CDR3 has 15 residues. In germline, CDR1 is MNHNS, CDR2 SASEGT. For the CDR3, the DNA is TGTGCCAGCAGTTCAGGGATAGCTGGGGCCAACGTCCTGACTTTC. It codes for CASSSGIAGANVLTF.

The chain carries TRBV6-5 and TRBJ1-3, with D maybe TRBD1 (5 bases). CDR1 is MNHEY, CDR2 SVGAGI, per germline. This CDR3 has 16 residues. V lost 2 bases and J 0 bases, leaving 11 bases between the germline ends. The CDR3 protein is CASSYALGGSGNTIYF. The CDR3 coding sequence is TGTGCCAGCAGTTACGCTCTTGGGGGCTCTGGAAACACCATATATTTT.

J is TRBJ2-6 and V is TRBV4-3, with 7 bases aligning to TRBD2. Germline V gene data show CDR1 as LGHNA and CDR2 as YSLEER. The junction had 7 bases not matched to a gene; V was cut back by 0 bases and J by 2 bases. The CDR3 spans 18 residues. CDR3 DNA sequence: TGCGCCAGCAGCCAAGAAGCGGTCAGCGGGGCTGGGGCCAACGTCCTGACTTTC. Translated: CASSQEAVSGAGANVLTF.